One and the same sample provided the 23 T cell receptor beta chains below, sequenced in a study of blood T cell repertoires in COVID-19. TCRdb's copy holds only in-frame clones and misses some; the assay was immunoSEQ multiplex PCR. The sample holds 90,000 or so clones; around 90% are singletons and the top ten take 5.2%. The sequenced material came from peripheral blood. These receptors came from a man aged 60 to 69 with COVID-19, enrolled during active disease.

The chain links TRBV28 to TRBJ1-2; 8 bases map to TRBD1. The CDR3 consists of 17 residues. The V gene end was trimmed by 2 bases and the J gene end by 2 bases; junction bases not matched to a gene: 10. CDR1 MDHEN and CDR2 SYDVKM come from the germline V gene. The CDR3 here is CASSLGTGGFKNYGYTF. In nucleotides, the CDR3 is TGTGCCAGCAGTTTAGGTACAGGGGGTTTCAAAAACTATGGCTACACCTTC.

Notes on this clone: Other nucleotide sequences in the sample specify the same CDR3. DNA of the CDR3: TGCGCCAGCAGTGAGAGCCGGGACACGAACACCGGGGAGCTGTTTTTT. Residues: CASSESRDTNTGELFF. The V and J genes are TRBV10-2 and TRBJ2-2; D is possibly TRBD1 (6 bases). Germline V CDR1 and CDR2: WSHSY, SAAADI. The CDR3 is 16 amino acids. The V gene lost 2 bases and the J gene lost 0 bases, with 10 bases spanning the gap.

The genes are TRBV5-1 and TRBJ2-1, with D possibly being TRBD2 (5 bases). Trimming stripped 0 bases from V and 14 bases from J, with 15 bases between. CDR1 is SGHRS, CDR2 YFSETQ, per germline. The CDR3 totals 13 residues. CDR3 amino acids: CASSLESGLQKFF. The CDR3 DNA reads TGCGCCAGCAGCTTGGAGAGCGGCCTTCAGAAGTTCTTC.

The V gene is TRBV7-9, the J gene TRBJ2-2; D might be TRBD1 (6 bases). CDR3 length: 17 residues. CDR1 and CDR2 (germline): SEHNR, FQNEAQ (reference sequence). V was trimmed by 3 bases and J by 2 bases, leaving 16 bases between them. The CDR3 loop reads CASSLGAAEANTGELFF. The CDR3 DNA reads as TGTGCCAGCAGCTTGGGGGCGGCGGAGGCTAACACCGGGGAGCTGTTTTTT.

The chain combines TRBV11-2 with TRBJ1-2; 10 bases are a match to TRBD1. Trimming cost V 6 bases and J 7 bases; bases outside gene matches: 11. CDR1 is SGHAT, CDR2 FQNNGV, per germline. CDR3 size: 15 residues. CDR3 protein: CASRETGTGDTGYTF. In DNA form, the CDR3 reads TGTGCCAGCAGGGAGACCGGGACAGGGGATACTGGCTACACCTTC. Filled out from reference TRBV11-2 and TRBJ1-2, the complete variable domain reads EAGVAQSPRYKIIEKRQSVAFWCNPISGHATLYWYQQILGQGPKLLIQFQNNGVVDDSQLPKDRFSAERLKGVDSTLKIQPAKLEDSAVYLCASRETGTGDTGYTFGSGTRLTVV.

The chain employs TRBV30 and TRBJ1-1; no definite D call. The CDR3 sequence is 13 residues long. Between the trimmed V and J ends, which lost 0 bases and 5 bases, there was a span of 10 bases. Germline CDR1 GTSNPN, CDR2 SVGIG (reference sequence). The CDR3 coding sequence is TGTGCCTGGAGTGTGACACTGTGGACTGAAGCTTTCTTT. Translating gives CAWSVTLWTEAFF.

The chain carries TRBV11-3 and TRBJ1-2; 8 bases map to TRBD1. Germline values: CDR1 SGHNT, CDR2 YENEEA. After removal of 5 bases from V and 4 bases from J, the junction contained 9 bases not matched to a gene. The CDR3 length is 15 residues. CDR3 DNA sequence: TGTGCCAGCAGCCCCCGAGGCAGGGGGCCCTATGGCTACACCTTC. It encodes CASSPRGRGPYGYTF.

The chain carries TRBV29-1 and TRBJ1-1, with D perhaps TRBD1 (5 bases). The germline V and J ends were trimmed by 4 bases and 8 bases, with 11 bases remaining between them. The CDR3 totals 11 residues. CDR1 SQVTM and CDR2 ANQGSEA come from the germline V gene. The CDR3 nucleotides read TGCAGCGTTGGCCCGGGGGACGAAGCTTTCTTT. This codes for CSVGPGDEAFF.

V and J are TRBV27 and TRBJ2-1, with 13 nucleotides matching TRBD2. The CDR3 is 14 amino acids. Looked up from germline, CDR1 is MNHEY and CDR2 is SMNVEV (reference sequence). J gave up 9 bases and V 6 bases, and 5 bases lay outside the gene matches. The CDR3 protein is CASRWTSGSGEQFF. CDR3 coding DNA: TGTGCCAGCAGATGGACTAGCGGGAGTGGTGAGCAGTTCTTC.

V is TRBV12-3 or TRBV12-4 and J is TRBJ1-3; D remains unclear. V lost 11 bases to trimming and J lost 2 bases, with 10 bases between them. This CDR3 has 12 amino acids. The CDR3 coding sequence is TGTGCCCTAGGGAGGGCTGGAAACACCATATATTTT. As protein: CALGRAGNTIYF.

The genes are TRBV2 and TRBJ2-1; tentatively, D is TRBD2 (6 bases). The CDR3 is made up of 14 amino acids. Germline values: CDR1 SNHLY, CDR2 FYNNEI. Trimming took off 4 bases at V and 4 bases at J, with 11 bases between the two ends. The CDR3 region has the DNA TGTGCCAGCAGTGTCGACGGGAGATACAATGAGCAGTTCTTC. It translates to CASSVDGRYNEQFF.

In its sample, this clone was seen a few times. CDR3: CASSLALRLVRTGELFF. In DNA form, the CDR3 reads TGTGCCAGCAGCTTAGCTCTGAGACTAGTAAGGACCGGGGAGCTGTTTTTT. The chain has TRBV7-2 and TRBJ2-2, with TRBD2 as a possible D gene (6 bases). Germline CDR1 is SGHTA and CDR2 is FQGNSA. V was clipped by 0 bases and J by 5 bases, with 16 bases between them. The length of the CDR3 is 17 residues.

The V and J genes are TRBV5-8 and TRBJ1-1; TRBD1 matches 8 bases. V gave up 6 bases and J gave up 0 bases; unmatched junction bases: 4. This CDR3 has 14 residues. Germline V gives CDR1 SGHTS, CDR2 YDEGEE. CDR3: CASNRDRLNTEAFF. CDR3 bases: TGTGCCAGCAACCGGGACAGGTTGAACACTGAAGCTTTCTTT.

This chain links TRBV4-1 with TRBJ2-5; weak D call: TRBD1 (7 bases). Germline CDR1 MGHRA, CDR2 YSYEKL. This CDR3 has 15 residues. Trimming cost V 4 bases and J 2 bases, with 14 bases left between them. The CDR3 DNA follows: TGCGCCAGCAGCCCGCGACAGGGAGGACAAGAGACCCAGTACTTC. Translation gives CASSPRQGGQETQYF.

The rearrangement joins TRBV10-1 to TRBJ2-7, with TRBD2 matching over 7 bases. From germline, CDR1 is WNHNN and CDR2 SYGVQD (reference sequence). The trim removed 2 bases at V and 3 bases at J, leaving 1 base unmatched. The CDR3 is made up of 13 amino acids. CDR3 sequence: CASSEAGDYEQYF. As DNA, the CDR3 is TGCGCCAGCAGTGAGGCGGGAGACTACGAGCAGTACTTC.

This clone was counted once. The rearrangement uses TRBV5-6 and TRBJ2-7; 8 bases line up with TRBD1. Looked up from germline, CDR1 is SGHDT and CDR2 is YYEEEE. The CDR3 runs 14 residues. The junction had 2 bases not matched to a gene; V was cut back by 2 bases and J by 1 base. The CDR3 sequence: CASSFRDRSYEQYF. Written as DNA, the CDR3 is TGTGCCAGCAGCTTCCGGGACAGGTCCTACGAGCAGTACTTC.

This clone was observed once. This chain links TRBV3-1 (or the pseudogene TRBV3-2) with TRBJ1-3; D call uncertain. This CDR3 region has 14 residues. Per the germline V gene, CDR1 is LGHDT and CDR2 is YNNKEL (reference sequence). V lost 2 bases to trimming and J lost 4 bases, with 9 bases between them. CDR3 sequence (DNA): TGTGCCAGCAGCCAACGTCTCGGGGGAAACACCATATATTTT. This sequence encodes CASSQRLGGNTIYF.

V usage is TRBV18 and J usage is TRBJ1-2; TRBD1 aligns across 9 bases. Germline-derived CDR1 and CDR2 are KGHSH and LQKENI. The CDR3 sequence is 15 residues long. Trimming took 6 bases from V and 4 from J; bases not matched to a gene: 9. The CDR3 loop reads CASSPPGQGPYGYTF. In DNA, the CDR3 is TGTGCCAGCTCGCCGCCCGGACAGGGGCCCTATGGCTACACCTTC.

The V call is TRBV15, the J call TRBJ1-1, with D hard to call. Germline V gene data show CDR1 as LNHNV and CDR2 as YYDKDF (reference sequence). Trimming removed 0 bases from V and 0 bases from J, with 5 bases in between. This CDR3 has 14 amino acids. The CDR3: CATSRENLNTEAFF. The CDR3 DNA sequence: TGTGCCACCAGCAGAGAAAACTTGAACACTGAAGCTTTCTTT.

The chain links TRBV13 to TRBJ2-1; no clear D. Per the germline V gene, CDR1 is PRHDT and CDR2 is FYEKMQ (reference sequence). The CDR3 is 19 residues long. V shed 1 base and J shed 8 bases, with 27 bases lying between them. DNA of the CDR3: TGTGCCAGCAGCTTAGCCCGGTGGAGTTCCAGTGGATTGTACGATGAGCAGTTCTTC. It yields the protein CASSLARWSSSGLYDEQFF.

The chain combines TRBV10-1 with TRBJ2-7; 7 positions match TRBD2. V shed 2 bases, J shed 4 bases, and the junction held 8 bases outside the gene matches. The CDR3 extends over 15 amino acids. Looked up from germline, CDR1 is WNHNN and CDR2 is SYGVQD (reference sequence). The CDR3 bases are TGCGCCAGCAGTGAGCTTGGCGGGAGAGGATACGAGCAGTACTTC. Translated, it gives CASSELGGRGYEQYF.

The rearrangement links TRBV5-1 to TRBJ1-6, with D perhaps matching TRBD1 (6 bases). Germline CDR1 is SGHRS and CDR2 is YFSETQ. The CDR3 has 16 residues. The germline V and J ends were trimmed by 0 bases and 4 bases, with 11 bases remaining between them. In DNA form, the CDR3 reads TGCGCCAGCAGCTTGGCAGGGGCCCGTTATAATTCACCCCTCCACTTT. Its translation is CASSLAGARYNSPLHF.

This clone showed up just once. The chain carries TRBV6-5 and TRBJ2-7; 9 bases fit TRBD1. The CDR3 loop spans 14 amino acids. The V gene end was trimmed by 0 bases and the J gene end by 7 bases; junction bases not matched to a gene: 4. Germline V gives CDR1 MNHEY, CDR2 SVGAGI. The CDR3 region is CASSYSIDRGEQYF. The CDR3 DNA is TGTGCCAGCAGTTACTCCATTGACAGGGGGGAGCAGTACTTC.